Following are 13 T cell receptor beta chains from one sample sequenced in a study of CD8+ T cells in alopecia areata. RNA was isolated and reverse transcribed to cDNA, the sequencing template. TCRdb's copy holds only in-frame clones and misses some; the assay was immunoSEQ multiplex PCR. There are 130,000 or so clones in the sample; around 49% occur only once, and about 17% lies in the top ten. Sequenced here: CD8+ T cells sorted from blood, sampled at week 0. The receptors come from a human donor with alopecia areata.

The rearrangement links TRBV27 to TRBJ2-7; either TRBD1 or TRBD2 may fit D (6 bases each). The V end was cut by 5 bases, the J end by 3 bases, with 17 bases between. The CDR3 has 15 amino acids. Germline loops: CDR1 MNHEY, CDR2 SMNVEV (reference sequence). The CDR3 DNA reads as TGTGCCAGCAGTCAACTACCGGGGGCAAACTACGAGCAGTACTTC. This encodes CASSQLPGANYEQYF.

This sequence joins TRBV5-4 and TRBJ2-2; no firm D call. Germline CDR1 and CDR2: SGHNT and YYREEE (reference sequence). The CDR3 totals 14 residues. The ends were cut back, 4 bases at V and 2 bases at J, with 9 bases in the middle. The chain's CDR3 is CASSPALNTGELFF. The CDR3 DNA reads TGTGCCAGCAGCCCGGCCCTAAACACCGGGGAGCTGTTTTTT.

The V gene is TRBV4-2, the J gene TRBJ1-6; 7 nucleotides match TRBD1. Germline lookup yields CDR1 LGHNA and CDR2 YNFKEQ. The junction had 9 bases not matched to a gene; V was cut back by 0 bases and J by 7 bases. This CDR3 has 17 residues. CDR3 residues: CASSQEDRLLSNSPLHF. In nucleotides, the CDR3 is TGTGCCAGCAGCCAAGAGGACAGGCTCCTCTCCAATTCACCCCTCCACTTT.

This chain links TRBV30 with TRBJ2-7; 7 bases are shared with TRBD1. The length of the CDR3 is 14 residues. The germline V gene encodes CDR1 GTSNPN and CDR2 SVGIG (reference sequence). V dropped 5 bases and J dropped 1; count of bases not matched to a gene: 8. Here the CDR3 DNA reads TGTGCCTGGGGTACAGGGGCCTATTCCTACGAGCAGTACTTC. This codes for CAWGTGAYSYEQYF.

J is TRBJ2-2 and V is TRBV9; 8 nucleotides agree with TRBD1. The V and J ends lost 3 bases and 1 base, in that order; junction bases with no gene match: 2. The CDR3 runs to 15 residues. Per germline, CDR1 SGDLS and CDR2 YYNGEE. The CDR3 sequence is CASSDGTGNTGELFF. The CDR3 nucleotides are TGTGCCAGCAGCGATGGGACAGGGAACACCGGGGAGCTGTTTTTT.

The J gene is TRBJ2-7, the V gene TRBV4-1; D gene uncertain. This CDR3 spans 14 amino acids. Trimming left V 1 base short and J 1 base short, with 8 bases between. CDR1 MGHRA and CDR2 YSYEKL come from the germline V gene. The CDR3 DNA follows: TGCGCCAGCAGCCAAGTTGCCGGATCCTACGAGCAGTACTTC. Amino acid sequence: CASSQVAGSYEQYF.

The sample holds a few counts of this clone. The rearrangement joins TRBV25-1 to TRBJ1-2, with 12 bases fitting TRBD1. V was pared by 7 bases and J by 4 bases, with 4 bases of the junction left unmatched. The germline CDR1 and CDR2 sequences are MGHDK and SYGVNS. The CDR3 spans 14 residues. In nucleotides, the CDR3 is TGTGCCAGCACCGGGACAGGGGGCGCCTATGGCTACACCTTC. Its protein product is CASTGTGGAYGYTF.

The rearrangement joins TRBV4-2 to TRBJ1-5; unclear D gene. Trimming took off 0 bases at V and 4 bases at J, with 4 bases between the two ends. CDR1 and CDR2 from the germline V gene are LGHNA and YNFKEQ. This CDR3 spans 13 amino acids. CDR3 coding DNA: TGTGCCAGCAGCCAAGATCGGAATCAGCCCCAGCATTTT. Translation: CASSQDRNQPQHF.

The chain carries TRBV2 and TRBJ2-4, with 7 bases matching TRBD2. This CDR3 has 13 amino acids. V shed 9 bases, J shed 8 bases, and the junction held 10 bases outside the gene matches. Germline lookup yields CDR1 SNHLY and CDR2 FYNNEI. In nucleotides, the CDR3 is TGTGCCAGTCACCGGGGGGTCGGGTACATTCAGTACTTC. This translates into CASHRGVGYIQYF.

V is TRBV4-2 and J is TRBJ1-1; no clear D gene. The CDR3 sequence is 15 residues long. CDR1 LGHNA and CDR2 YNFKEQ come from the germline V gene. Trimming pared 3 bases from V and 4 bases from J, leaving 15 bases between. The CDR3 reads CASSHSMEVRTEAFF. The CDR3 DNA reads as TGTGCCAGCAGCCACTCCATGGAGGTGCGCACTGAAGCTTTCTTT.

The V and J genes are TRBV5-6 and TRBJ2-1; perhaps D is TRBD1 or TRBD2 (5 bases each). The CDR3 contains 14 residues. V was trimmed by 1 base and J by 9 bases, leaving 14 bases between them. In germline, CDR1 is SGHDT, CDR2 YYEEEE. The CDR3 region is CASSLWWGSGEQFF. The CDR3 region has the DNA TGTGCCAGCAGCTTGTGGTGGGGGAGCGGTGAGCAGTTCTTC.

The chain recombines TRBV7-3 with TRBJ2-7; D is possibly TRBD1 (5 bases). The CDR3 sequence is 13 residues long. CDR1 is SGHTA, CDR2 FQGTGA, per germline. Between the trimmed V and J ends, which lost 0 bases and 6 bases, there was a span of 9 bases. CDR3 sequence (DNA): TGTGCCAGCAGCTTAACTGTAGGGGTCGAGCAGTACTTC. It yields the protein CASSLTVGVEQYF.

The chain links TRBV4-1 to TRBJ2-7, with D possibly matching TRBD1 (6 bases). V lost 6 bases and J lost 6, with 12 bases in between. The CDR3 length is 12 residues. From germline, CDR1 is MGHRA and CDR2 YSYEKL. The CDR3 loop reads CASRQQGGEQYF. In DNA, the CDR3 is TGCGCCAGCAGACAACAGGGCGGCGAGCAGTACTTC.